Below, one T cell receptor beta chain is given with its context. V lost 4 bases and J lost 5; bases outside the gene matches: 8. The CDR3 is 14 amino acids. Per the germline V gene, CDR1 is SEHNR and CDR2 is FQNEAQ (reference sequence). TCRdb reanalysed the RT-PCR reads using MiXCR and keeps one entry per CDR3 protein. The sample carries 500,000 to 700,000 distinct CDR3 sequences, roughly a quarter recorded once. This record belongs to a study of response to subunit inactivated influenza vaccine. The sample also formed part of further work on T cells expressing NK-cell markers. As that study records: UMIs accompanied the 5'RACE template switching by which TCR beta cDNA was made.

Sample: CD4+ T cells sorted from PBMCs, taken approximately 13 days after vaccination. This TCR was recovered from a man aged 45-65 years who received an inactivated influenza vaccine. The chain links TRBV7-9 to TRBJ2-7, with 7 bases that match TRBD1. As DNA, the CDR3 is TGTGCCAGCAGCTCGGGACAGCCCCGCAACGAGCAGTACTTC. Amino acids: CASSSGQPRNEQYF.